Reported below is one TCR beta chain. This sample was taken from a study of blood T cell repertoires in COVID-19. This CDR3 comprises 17 residues. The J segment lost 6 bases and the V segment lost 3 bases, leaving 12 bases of the junction unmatched. Germline lookup yields CDR1 SGHRS and CDR2 YFSETQ. Authors' analysis steps: Amplification from reference gene primers served as the basis for estimated nucleated cell counts. Assay: immunoSEQ multiplex PCR; the TCRdb copy retains only in-frame clones and omits some. The V and J calls and the clone size are those of that table, but D and trimming were determined from the DNA. Here the sample spans 81,000 or so clones, approximately 92% being singletons.

This chain uses TRBV5-1 with TRBJ2-2; 9 bases agree with TRBD1. Sequences were obtained from peripheral blood. This receptor was taken from a woman aged 60-75 years with active COVID-19. The CDR3 region has the DNA TGCGCCAGCAGCTCCGACCTGACAGGGGGTCTATCCGGGGAGCTGTTTTTT. Its translation: CASSSDLTGGLSGELFF.